This is a list of T cell receptor beta chains from one sample in a study of cytomegalovirus exposure and HLA in healthy donors. Libraries were prepared by immunoSEQ multiplex PCR; TCRdb keeps only in-frame clonotypes and omits some of them. The sample carries about 110,000 clones, around 67% recorded once. The sequenced sample consisted of PBMCs. The receptors come from a woman aged 40-49 years in good health and CMV-seronegative. The CDR3 runs from the conserved cysteine through the conserved F or W. D genes are given only for firm matches. Where a row states a size, it is once, few, many or the class of an expanded clone; other rows omit it.

length	J	size	D	V	DNA	CDR3
10	TRBJ2-7	.	.	TRBV25-1	TGTGCCAGCCCGTATTCCGAGCAGTACTTC	CASPYSEQYF
17	TRBJ2-1	.	TRBD2	TRBV7-6	TGTGCCAGCAGCTTATCGCTAGCGGGGCCGGGGGGCAATGAGCAGTTCTTC	CASSLSLAGPGGNEQFF
15	TRBJ1-2	.	TRBD1	TRBV18	TGTGCCAGCTCACCCGGGACAGGGGTTCGCTATGGCTACACCTTC	CASSPGTGVRYGYTF
12	TRBJ2-1	.	.	TRBV1	TGCACCAGCAACCTGCGCGGGCCGGAGCAGTTCTTC	CTSNLRGPEQFF
14	TRBJ1-2	few	TRBD1	TRBV9	TGTGCCAGCAGCGACGGGACAGGGATCGGTCGCTACACCTTC	CASSDGTGIGRYTF
15	TRBJ2-7	.	TRBD1	TRBV11-2	TGTGCCAGCAGCTTGGGCGGGACAGGGGGTTCCGAGCAGTACTTC	CASSLGGTGGSEQYF
17	TRBJ2-3	.	.	TRBV7-6	TGTGCCAGCAGCCAAAGGAGGGGGCGACCCAGCACAGATACGCAGTATTTT	CASSQRRGRPSTDTQYF
13	TRBJ1-2	.	TRBD1	TRBV4-3	TGCGCCAGCAGCCAAACAGGGGGCGGTGGCTACACCTTC	CASSQTGGGGYTF
15	TRBJ2-7	.	.	TRBV21-1	TGTGCCAGCAGTAAAAAGGGACAGGGCCGATACGAGCAGTACTTC	CASSKKGQGRYEQYF
14	TRBJ1-1	.	.	TRBV10-3	TGTGCCATCAGTGATCACGGGGGTACCACTGAAGCTTTCTTT	CAISDHGGTTEAFF